This T cell receptor beta chain was identified in a study of shared clonotypes between healthy human individuals. Genomic DNA of each subset was evenly split across several immunoSEQ plates. Sequenced by immunoSEQ multiplex PCR; TCRdb stores in-frame clones only, minus some. In the table there are roughly 590,000 clones, roughly 95% of which are singletons. Naive-designated CD8 cells lacked CD45RO, were positively enriched for CCR7, and omitted terminally differentiated effector memory CD45RA+ cells. Per germline, CDR1 SGHDN and CDR2 FVKESK. The V and J ends lost 0 bases and 0 bases, in that order; junction bases with no gene match: 3. CDR3 length equals 17 residues.

The chain employs TRBV14 and TRBJ2-5; 11 bases map to TRBD2. The sample comprised naive CD8+ T cells sorted from blood. This receptor was identified in a woman under 40 in good health. This chain's CDR3 is CASSQDGTSGDQETQYF. Written as DNA, the CDR3 is TGTGCCAGCAGCCAAGACGGGACTAGCGGTGACCAAGAGACCCAGTACTTC. Together with reference TRBV14 and TRBJ2-5, the CDR3 gives the full variable domain: EAGVTQFPSHSVIEKGQTVTLRCDPISGHDNLYWYRRVMGKEIKFLLHFVKESKQDESGMPNNRFLAERTGGTYSTLKVQPAELEDSGVYFCASSQDGTSGDQETQYFGPGTRLLVL.